This is a list of T cell receptor beta chains from one sample in a study of radiotherapy plus CTLA-4 blockade in lung cancer. The repertoire was sequenced with immunoSEQ multiplex PCR; TCRdb's copy has only in-frame clones and lacks some. The sample lists 80,000 to 95,000 clones, around 83% occurring once. The sequencing here drew on peripheral blood, taken from a patient treated with radiotherapy plus ipilimumab. All receptors come from a human donor with non-small cell lung cancer who had stable disease on radiotherapy plus ipilimumab. The CDR3 runs from the conserved cysteine through the conserved F or W. The order of the fields is D gene, clone size, J gene, V gene, CDR3 protein, CDR3 DNA. A D gene is named only where the DNA matches it firmly. Expanded clones are given a class, and other clones once, few, many or no size at all.

D gene: TRBD2
clone size: NA
J gene: TRBJ2-3
V gene: TRBV4-1
CDR3 protein: CASSQDAERGTTDTQYF
CDR3 DNA: TGCGCCAGCAGCCAAGATGCAGAGCGGGGGACCACAGATACGCAGTATTTT

D gene: TRBD1
clone size: NA
J gene: TRBJ1-2
V gene: TRBV5-1
CDR3 protein: CASSAGTGVGYGYTF
CDR3 DNA: TGCGCCAGCAGCGCCGGGACAGGGGTGGGCTATGGCTACACCTTC

D gene: NA
clone size: NA
J gene: TRBJ1-1
V gene: TRBV10-3
CDR3 protein: CAIGGIEAEAFF
CDR3 DNA: TGTGCCATCGGAGGGATCGAAGCTGAAGCTTTCTTT

D gene: NA
clone size: NA
J gene: TRBJ2-5
V gene: TRBV7-9
CDR3 protein: CASSRYETQYF
CDR3 DNA: TGTGCCAGCAGCCGATACGAGACCCAGTACTTC

D gene: NA
clone size: NA
J gene: TRBJ1-5
V gene: TRBV10-1
CDR3 protein: CASSRGADQPQHF
CDR3 DNA: TGCGCCAGCAGTCGGGGGGCGGATCAGCCCCAGCATTTT

D gene: TRBD1
clone size: NA
J gene: TRBJ1-1
V gene: TRBV7-9
CDR3 protein: CASSLFSLQGETEAFF
CDR3 DNA: TGTGCCAGCAGCTTATTTAGTTTACAGGGGGAGACTGAAGCTTTCTTT

D gene: TRBD2
clone size: few
J gene: TRBJ2-3
V gene: TRBV30
CDR3 protein: CAWSVSGAPSSTDTQYF
CDR3 DNA: TGTGCCTGGAGTGTTAGCGGGGCCCCTTCTAGCACAGATACGCAGTATTTT

D gene: TRBD2
clone size: NA
J gene: TRBJ2-1
V gene: TRBV11-2
CDR3 protein: CASSFRGLALYNEQFF
CDR3 DNA: TGTGCCAGCAGCTTTCGGGGACTAGCGCTTTACAATGAGCAGTTCTTC

D gene: NA
clone size: NA
J gene: TRBJ2-6
V gene: TRBV25-1
CDR3 protein: CASSPPRQGGANVLTF
CDR3 DNA: TGTGCCAGCAGTCCCCCCCGGCAGGGTGGGGCCAACGTCCTGACTTTC

D gene: TRBD2
clone size: NA
J gene: TRBJ2-1
V gene: TRBV18
CDR3 protein: CASSPAGLAGNEQFF
CDR3 DNA: TGTGCCAGCTCACCCGCCGGACTAGCCGGCAATGAGCAGTTCTTC

D gene: TRBD1
clone size: NA
J gene: TRBJ2-6
V gene: TRBV5-1
CDR3 protein: CASSMTGAGANVLTF
CDR3 DNA: TGCGCCAGCAGCATGACAGGGGCTGGGGCCAACGTCCTGACTTTC

D gene: TRBD1
clone size: NA
J gene: TRBJ2-1
V gene: TRBV30
CDR3 protein: CAWSPATGVPPYNEQFF
CDR3 DNA: TGTGCCTGGAGTCCCGCGACAGGGGTCCCCCCCTACAATGAGCAGTTCTTC

D gene: NA
clone size: NA
J gene: TRBJ1-1
V gene: TRBV5-1
CDR3 protein: CASSSPPRGEAFF
CDR3 DNA: TGCGCCAGCAGCTCGCCCCCCCGAGGCGAAGCTTTCTTT

D gene: TRBD1
clone size: NA
J gene: TRBJ1-6
V gene: TRBV28
CDR3 protein: CASSTPGTGYSPLHF
CDR3 DNA: TGTGCCAGCAGTACCCCCGGGACAGGGTATTCACCCCTCCACTTT

D gene: NA
clone size: NA
J gene: TRBJ2-1
V gene: TRBV5-5
CDR3 protein: CASSLEGTYYNEQFF
CDR3 DNA: TGTGCCAGCAGCCTAGAGGGGACTTACTACAATGAGCAGTTCTTC

D gene: TRBD2
clone size: NA
J gene: TRBJ2-2
V gene: TRBV7-3
CDR3 protein: CASTVSGTSNTGELFF
CDR3 DNA: TGTGCCAGCACCGTGAGCGGGACCTCGAACACCGGGGAGCTGTTTTTT

D gene: NA
clone size: NA
J gene: TRBJ2-1
V gene: TRBV9
CDR3 protein: CASSAETVSYNEQFF
CDR3 DNA: TGTGCCAGCAGCGCAGAGACAGTCAGCTACAATGAGCAGTTCTTC

D gene: TRBD1
clone size: NA
J gene: TRBJ2-1
V gene: TRBV5-1
CDR3 protein: CASSLQGSGSYNEQFF
CDR3 DNA: TGCGCCAGCAGCTTACAGGGGTCCGGCTCCTACAATGAGCAGTTCTTC

D gene: NA
clone size: NA
J gene: TRBJ1-5
V gene: TRBV5-1
CDR3 protein: CASSFGPGVNQPQHF
CDR3 DNA: TGCGCCAGCAGCTTTGGGCCAGGGGTAAATCAGCCCCAGCATTTT

D gene: TRBD2
clone size: NA
J gene: TRBJ2-3
V gene: TRBV5-1
CDR3 protein: CASSLDGGNTDTQYF
CDR3 DNA: TGCGCCAGCAGCTTGGACGGGGGGAACACAGATACGCAGTATTTT

D gene: NA
clone size: NA
J gene: TRBJ2-5
V gene: TRBV18
CDR3 protein: CASSGGGGETQYF
CDR3 DNA: TGTGCCAGCTCAGGTGGAGGCGGAGAGACCCAGTACTTC

D gene: TRBD1
clone size: NA
J gene: TRBJ2-3
V gene: TRBV7-9
CDR3 protein: CATQDRGTDTQYF
CDR3 DNA: TGTGCCACCCAGGACAGGGGCACAGATACGCAGTATTTT

D gene: TRBD1
clone size: NA
J gene: TRBJ1-4
V gene: TRBV11-2
CDR3 protein: CASSSTGQKLFF
CDR3 DNA: TGTGCCAGCAGCTCGACAGGGCAAAAACTGTTTTTT

D gene: NA
clone size: NA
J gene: TRBJ2-1
V gene: TRBV10-2
CDR3 protein: CASSATQGLNEQFF
CDR3 DNA: TGCGCCAGCAGTGCAACTCAGGGGCTTAATGAGCAGTTCTTC

D gene: NA
clone size: NA
J gene: TRBJ2-1
V gene: TRBV2
CDR3 protein: CASSEEGTGYNEQFF
CDR3 DNA: TGTGCCAGCAGTGAAGAAGGCACAGGGTACAATGAGCAGTTCTTC

D gene: NA
clone size: NA
J gene: TRBJ1-1
V gene: TRBV7-2
CDR3 protein: CASSSNRERAFF
CDR3 DNA: TGTGCCAGCAGCTCGAACAGGGAGCGAGCTTTCTTT

D gene: NA
clone size: NA
J gene: TRBJ1-6
V gene: TRBV7-3
CDR3 protein: CASSLGQTNSPLHF
CDR3 DNA: TGTGCCAGCAGCCTCGGACAGACGAATTCACCCCTCCACTTT

D gene: TRBD1
clone size: NA
J gene: TRBJ1-1
V gene: TRBV18
CDR3 protein: CASSRQGQGGTEAFF
CDR3 DNA: TGTGCCAGCTCACGCCAGGGACAGGGGGGCACTGAAGCTTTCTTT

D gene: NA
clone size: NA
J gene: TRBJ2-1
V gene: TRBV7-3
CDR3 protein: CASSLGVGAGEQFF
CDR3 DNA: TGTGCCAGCAGCTTAGGAGTAGGGGCCGGTGAGCAGTTCTTC